The source of this T cell receptor (beta chain) is a study of regulatory T cells in long-lasting Graves disease. The study, taken as a whole, reports: Peripheral blood, not thyroid tissue, was the sole material studied. TRBV28, TRBJ1-2 and TRBJ2-5 emerged as the favored segments in persistent disease.

Library construction for TCR beta used iRepertoire HTBI primers and Arm-PCR of CDR3 regions. TCRdb independently ran MiXCR on the multiplex PCR reads; one entry per CDR3 protein. The repertoire consists of roughly 360,000 distinct CDR3 sequences, with approximately 12% occurring once and the leading ten covering approximately 20%. The V segment lost 2 bases and the J segment 10 bases; nucleotides outside the gene matches: 12. CDR3 length: 16 residues. Germline-derived CDR1 and CDR2 are SGHTA and FQGNSA. A single count supports this clonotype. The target antigen is unknown. A read error likely explains this, since a far larger clone differs by one base. Time point reported: newly diagnosed GD, antithyroid drugs for less than 3 months. PBMC RNA served as the TCR library source. Another study also made use of these data, one on T cells in Graves' hyperthyroidism and ophthalmopathy. Per that study: Used for diagnoses were clinical symptoms, serum thyroxine and TRAb, thyroid ultrasound and orbital computed tomography.

The receptor was derived from a woman aged 18 to 35 with Graves disease. This chain uses TRBV7-2 with TRBJ2-1; 9 nucleotides line up with TRBD2. The specimen comprised peripheral blood mononuclear cells (PBMCs), sampled at new diagnosis, from a patient treated with antithyroid drugs. CDR3 nucleotides: TGTGCCAGCAGCTTACCGCGAGCGGGAGGAACCTACGAGCAGTTCTTC. Translated: CASSLPRAGGTYEQFF.